The clone carrying this TCR beta chain was seen repeatedly, ten times or more. The data were taken from a study of blood T cell repertoires in COVID-19. Across the study: Sites in the United States, Italy and Spain provided acute and convalescent COVID-19 samples. T cells, B-cell-depleted T cells, or PBMCs provided the cDNA or gDNA that served as material.

The CDR3 loop spans 11 amino acids. Germline V gives CDR1 MNHNY, CDR2 SVGAGI (reference sequence). Trimming took 7 bases from V and 6 from J; bases not matched to a gene: 2. Some clones are missing from TCRdb's copy, which holds only in-frame ones; the method was immunoSEQ multiplex PCR. The sample holds about 160,000 clones, around 82% seen once. The J gene is TRBJ2-7, the V gene TRBV6-6, with 8 bases lining up with TRBD1. The sequence derives from a man aged 55 to 70 with active or convalescent COVID-19. The material sequenced was peripheral blood. CDR3 protein: CASIGTGEQYF. CDR3 nucleotide sequence: TGTGCCAGCATCGGGACAGGCGAGCAGTACTTC.